Following are 32 T cell receptor delta chains from one sample sequenced in a study of gamma-delta T cells after stem cell transplantation. TCRdb processed the RT-PCR reads again with the CATT caller. The sample shows 1,300 to 1,500 delta-chain clones, about 6.8% of them seen only once. What was sequenced was gamma-delta T cells. The receptors here all came from a human donor. It is not recorded whose cells these are; they may come from a transplant donor.

The rearrangement joins TRDV2 to TRDJ1; D might be TRDD3 (5 bases). There are 17 residues in the CDR3. Germline V gene sequence: CDR1 GEAIGNYY, CDR2 EKD. V was pared by 3 bases and J by 0 bases, with 19 bases between. This CDR3 reads CACDPLSTRGHTDKLIF. CDR3 sequence (DNA): TGTGCCTGTGACCCACTTTCCACGCGGGGACACACCGATAAACTCATCTTT.

The sample holds a few counts of this clone. This is likely an artifact of a read error, given a far larger clone one base away. The chain recombines TRDV2 with TRDJ1, with D perhaps given as TRDD2 or TRDD3 (5 bases each). Trimming took off 3 bases at V and 0 bases at J, with 13 bases between the two ends. The CDR3 totals 15 residues. In germline, CDR1 is GEAIGNYY, CDR2 EKD. CDR3 sequence reads: CACDALPGDTDKLIF. In DNA form, the CDR3 reads TGTGCCTGTGACGCCCTACCGGGGGACACCGATAAACTCATCTTT.

In this sample, this clone turned up a few times. A much larger clonotype is one base distant, so this may be a read error. Other DNA sequences within the sample encode an identical CDR3. The chain's CDR3 is CACDTLGDKTPYTDKLIF. In DNA, the CDR3 is TGTGCCTGTGACACCCTGGGGGATAAAACCCCGTACACCGATAAGCTCATCTTT. The chain couples TRDV2 to TRDJ1, with TRDD3 matching over 10 bases. This CDR3 comprises 18 residues. Germline values: CDR1 GEAIGNYY, CDR2 EKD.

Concerning this clone: Since a much larger clone is just one base distant, this may be a read error. Other DNA variants within this sample encode the same CDR3. This chain joins TRDV2 and TRDJ2, with D tentatively TRDD3 (6 bases). The V gene's germline CDR1 is GEAIGNYY and CDR2 EKD. The CDR3 loop spans 17 amino acids. This CDR3 reads CACDPLGDFIGLAQLFF. The CDR3 region has the DNA TGTGCCTGTGACCCCCTTGGGGATTTCATAGGGTTAGCACAGCTCTTCTTT.

This clone qualifies as medium-sized. The chain has TRDV2 and TRDJ1; 8 nucleotides agree with TRDD2. The CDR3 spans 21 residues. CDR1 GEAIGNYY and CDR2 EKD come from the germline V gene. J was trimmed by 0 bases and V by 1 base; bases with no gene match: 21. CDR3 sequence reads: CACDTVASYAGPTPNTDKLIF. The CDR3 coding sequence is TGTGCCTGTGACACTGTCGCTTCCTACGCGGGTCCAACCCCGAACACCGATAAACTCATCTTT.

For this clone: A single base is all that separates this from a far larger clone, so a read error is likely. The J gene is TRDJ1, the V gene TRDV2; perhaps TRDD3 as D (5 bases). CDR3 length: 21 amino acids. Germline V gene lookup returns CDR1 GEAIGNYY and CDR2 EKD. The CDR3 DNA sequence: TGTGCCTGTGACACCGTGTCTGGCGCGGGGGGCGCCCCCTCGTACACCGATAAACCCATCTTT. This translates into CACDTVSGAGGAPSYTDKPIF.

This chain joins TRDV2 and TRDJ1, with 9 bases aligning to TRDD3. The V gene end was trimmed by 3 bases and the J gene end by 0 bases; junction bases not matched to a gene: 10. Germline CDR1 GEAIGNYY, CDR2 EKD. The CDR3 runs to 17 residues. The CDR3 coding sequence is TGTGCCTGTGACCCCCTGGGGGATGTGATGCACACCGATAAACTCATCTTT. Protein sequence: CACDPLGDVMHTDKLIF.

On this clone: The protein given by TCRdb reflects a much larger clone and differs at residue 8 from this DNA's translation, likely from a read error; the protein shown is the DNA's translation. The chain employs TRDV2 and TRDJ1; the D is unclear. V gave up 3 bases and J gave up 3 bases, with 13 bases separating them. The CDR3 contains 14 residues. Per the germline V gene, CDR1 is GEAIGNYY and CDR2 is EKD. The CDR3 is CACDPLMGADKLIF. As DNA, the CDR3 is TGTGCCTGTGACCCCCTTATGGGCGCCGATAAACTCATCTTT.

Of note for this clone: With only one base between it and a far larger clone, this is likely a read error. Other DNA sequences within the sample encode an identical CDR3. This rearrangement joins TRDV2 to TRDJ2; weak D call: TRDD2 (5 bases). In germline, CDR1 is GEAIGNYY, CDR2 EKD. The CDR3 consists of 18 residues. The CDR3 is CACDTLPSISGLTAQLFF. As DNA, the CDR3 is TGTGCCTGTGACACCCTTCCATCCATCTCGGGTCTGACAGCACAACTTTTCTTT.

Concerning this clone itself: This likely traces to a read error, being one base from a far larger clone. Distinct nucleotide sequences in the sample also encode this CDR3. The chain carries TRDV2 and TRDJ1, with a weak D call TRDD3 (6 bases). This CDR3 spans 17 amino acids. Per germline, CDR1 GEAIGNYY and CDR2 EKD. Trimming shortened V by 4 bases and J by 0 bases, and 20 bases separated the two germline ends. The CDR3 loop is CACEALGPQLYTDKLIF. As DNA, the CDR3 is TGTGCCTGTGAAGCCCTGGGGCCGCAGCTGTACACCGATAAACTCATCTTT.

In regard to this clone: This could be a read error, since a much larger clone is one nucleotide away. The chain is built from TRDV2 and TRDJ1; 8 bases are shared with TRDD3. Germline assignment: CDR1 GEAIGNYY and CDR2 EKD. CDR3 length equals 21 residues. CDR3 region: CAYDAILRQIGGSEFTDKLIF. The CDR3 nucleotides are TGTGCCTATGACGCGATCCTCAGACAAATTGGGGGATCCGAATTCACCGATAAACTCATCTTT.

The V call is TRDV2, the J call TRDJ1; TRDD3 matches at 10 bases. Germline V gene data show CDR1 as GEAIGNYY and CDR2 as EKD. The CDR3 loop spans 20 amino acids. Trimming took 0 bases from V and 8 from J; bases not matched to a gene: 23. The CDR3 sequence: CACDTILPTRTGGSKQKLIF. DNA of the CDR3: TGTGCCTGTGACACCATCCTACCCACCCGTACTGGGGGATCAAAGCAGAAACTCATCTTT.

In its sample, this clone was seen a few times. A far bigger clonotype differs at one base, so this is likely a read error. Within the sample, other DNA sequences also encode this same CDR3. The rearrangement uses TRDV2 and TRDJ1; D gene ambiguous. Trimming left V 3 bases short and J 0 bases short, with 25 bases between. Germline V gene data show CDR1 as GEAIGNYY and CDR2 as EKD. The CDR3 covers 19 residues. The CDR3: CACDHLESGDPSYTDKLIF. The CDR3 DNA reads as TGTGCCTGTGACCATCTGGAGTCTGGAGATCCCTCTTACACCGATAAACTCATCTTT.

This clone was seen only a few times. A single base is all that separates this from a far larger clone, so a read error is likely. Other DNA sequences in the sample encode the same CDR3. The V call is TRDV2, the J call TRDJ1; TRDD3 matches 8 bases. The CDR3 is 15 amino acids. Germline CDR1 is GEAIGNYY and CDR2 is EKD. CDR3 nucleotides: TGCGCCTGTGACGCCCTACTGGGGGACACCGATAAACTCATCTTT. It specifies CACDALLGDTDKLIF.

The rearrangement links TRDV2 to TRDJ1, with D tentatively TRDD3 (6 bases). Germline-derived CDR1 and CDR2 are GEAIGNYY and EKD. Trimming removed 0 bases from V and 1 base from J, with 11 bases in between. The CDR3 is made up of 15 amino acids. CDR3 sequence reads: CACDTLGTSTDKLIF. CDR3 DNA: TGTGCCTGTGACACCCTGGGGACTTCCACCGATAAACTCATCTTT.

This clone was counted a few times. A far bigger clonotype differs at one base, so this is likely a read error. Other DNA sequences within the sample encode an identical CDR3. V usage is TRDV2 and J usage is TRDJ1, with 13 nucleotides matching TRDD3. This CDR3 is built from 17 residues. Germline loops: CDR1 GEAIGNYY, CDR2 EKD. CDR3 sequence reads: CACDTLLGDTLSDKLIF. For the CDR3, the DNA is TGTGCCTGTGACACCCTACTGGGGGATACGCTGTCCGATAAACTCATCTTC.

This clone was detected only a few times. A clone one base away is much larger, so this may be a read error. The V and J genes are TRDV2 and TRDJ1; D may be TRDD3 (5 bases). The CDR3 sequence is 14 residues long. The V gene's germline CDR1 is GEAIGNYY and CDR2 EKD. Trimming left V 3 bases short and J 8 bases short, with 18 bases between. CDR3 sequence (DNA): TGTGCCTGTGACGCCGTTGGGGCCGTCGAAAAACTCATCTTT. Its translation: CACDAVGAVEKLIF.

The rearrangement uses TRDV2 and TRDJ1; 8 bases map to TRDD3. The CDR3 spans 14 residues. The germline gives CDR1 GEAIGNYY, CDR2 EKD. V lost 2 bases, J lost 3 bases, and 4 bases stayed unmatched. CDR3 region: CACDSWGKPDKLIF. The CDR3 DNA is TGTGCCTGTGACAGCTGGGGGAAACCCGATAAACTCATCTTT.

Only a few counts were recorded for this clone. This is likely an artifact of a read error, given a far larger clone one base away. Different DNA sequences within this sample yield the same CDR3. V is TRDV2 and J is TRDJ1; TRDD3 matches 11 bases. Germline loops: CDR1 GEAIGNYY, CDR2 EKD. V shed 3 bases and J 0 bases; nucleotides not matched to a gene: 26. CDR3 length equals 23 residues. DNA of the CDR3: TGTGCCTGTGACCCGCTCTCCCACCGGGTGGGGGATACGAGTTCCTATGACACCGATAAACTCATCTTT. Translation gives CACDPLSHRVGDTSSYDTDKLIF.

By sample share, this clone is medium-sized. The CDR3 protein is CACDPIPEGPKSGGGYKPLTAQLFF. Written as DNA, the CDR3 is TGTGCCTGTGACCCAATTCCGGAAGGTCCCAAAAGTGGTGGGGGATACAAGCCATTGACAGCACAACTCTTCTTT. The chain links TRDV2 to TRDJ2, with 10 bases identical to TRDD3. Unmatched junction bases numbered 32, after V lost 3 bases and J lost 2 bases. Germline V gives CDR1 GEAIGNYY, CDR2 EKD. CDR3 length: 25 amino acids.

This clone has more than one count but fewer than ten. A far larger clone is one base from this, pointing to a likely read error. This sample also contains other DNA sequences that code for the same CDR3. V gene TRDV2 combines with J gene TRDJ1; TRDD3 matches at 9 bases. The V and J ends lost 4 bases and 0 bases, in that order; junction bases with no gene match: 11. The V gene's germline CDR1 is GEAIGNYY and CDR2 EKD. The CDR3 contains 17 residues. This CDR3 reads CACDTLGIRGYTDKLIF. The CDR3 nucleotides are TGTGCCTGTGATACCCTGGGGATACGAGGGTACACCGATAAACTCATCTTT.

In the case of this clone: This likely stems from a read error, as it lies one base from a far larger clone. The same CDR3 arises from other DNA sequences in this sample as well. The V and J genes are TRDV2 and TRDJ1, with D perhaps TRDD3 (6 bases). The germline gives CDR1 GEAIGNYY, CDR2 EKD. The CDR3 loop spans 20 amino acids. The CDR3 loop is CACDTVGPKQARGGDDKLIF. CDR3 bases: TGTGCCTGCGACACAGTCGGCCCAAAGCAAGCTCGTGGGGGCGACGATAAACTCATCTTT.

By share of the sample, this clone is medium-sized. J is TRDJ1 and V is TRDV2; 7 nucleotides match TRDD3. Germline V gene lookup returns CDR1 GEAIGNYY and CDR2 EKD. V shed 3 bases, J shed 0 bases, and the junction held 24 bases outside the gene matches. The CDR3 spans 21 residues. CDR3 DNA: TGTGCCTGTGACGAGGTTGAATCCCGGGCTGGGGGCATTCAGCACACCGATAAACTCATCTTT. Protein product: CACDEVESRAGGIQHTDKLIF.

This clone was picked up a small number of times. With a much larger clone just one base away, this may be a read error. Other DNA sequences from this sample encode an identical CDR3 as well. CDR3 protein: CACDSLGEEVELIF. The CDR3 coding sequence is TGTGCCTGTGACTCTCTGGGGGAGGAGGTTGAACTCATCTTT. The V call is TRDV2, the J call TRDJ1; 8 bases fit TRDD3. Per the germline V gene, CDR1 is GEAIGNYY and CDR2 is EKD. The CDR3 consists of 14 residues. Germline trimming cut 3 bases from V and 9 bases from J; bases unmatched to any gene: 11.

This clone was found a few times. For this DNA, TCRdb reports the protein of a much larger clone, which diverges at residue 7, most likely from a read error; the protein presented here is translated directly from the DNA. The CDR3 DNA sequence: TGTGCCTGTGACGGGATGCGGCGATCCACCGATAAACTCATCTTT. This sequence encodes CACDGMRRSTDKLIF. The J gene is TRDJ1, the V gene TRDV2; weak D call: TRDD3 (5 bases). Trimming took off 3 bases at V and 1 base at J, with 14 bases between the two ends. CDR1 is GEAIGNYY and CDR2 is EKD in the germline V gene. CDR3 length: 15 amino acids.

V and J are TRDV2 and TRDJ1; 11 nucleotides match TRDD3. Germline V gives CDR1 GEAIGNYY, CDR2 EKD. This CDR3 contains 16 residues. V shed 2 bases, J shed 0 bases, and the junction held 4 bases outside the gene matches. This chain's CDR3 is CACDKLGDMNTDKLIF. CDR3 nucleotides: TGTGCCTGTGACAAACTGGGGGATATGAACACCGATAAACTCATCTTT.

This clone was detected only a few times. A read error may account for a junction end that differs from germline. The V and J genes are TRDV2 and TRDJ1; TRDD3 aligns across 10 bases. The germline gives CDR1 GEAIGNYY, CDR2 EKD. This CDR3 spans 19 amino acids. The CDR3, as DNA: TGTGCCTGTGACCCGATTCCCGGGGGATACGTCCCCACCACCGATAGACTCATCTTT. Protein sequence: CACDPIPGGYVPTTDRLIF.

Within the sample, this clone is large (0.1 to 1%). The same CDR3 arises from other DNA sequences in this sample as well. V gene TRDV2 combines with J gene TRDJ1; D is possibly TRDD3 (5 bases). The CDR3 sequence is 15 residues long. Germline V lookup: CDR1 GEAIGNYY, CDR2 EKD. The germline V and J ends were trimmed by 3 bases and 1 base, with 14 bases remaining between them. CDR3 DNA sequence: TGTGCCTGTGACGGGATGGGGCGATCCACCGATAAACTCATCTTT. Translating it yields CACDGMGRSTDKLIF.

This clone was found a few times. It is likely a read error: a sequence one base away is far more abundant. The same CDR3 is also encoded by other DNA sequences in this sample. The V gene is TRDV2, the J gene TRDJ1; D not certain. This CDR3 is built from 14 residues. V was shortened by 4 bases and J by 8 bases, with 19 bases between the two germline ends. Germline V CDR1 and CDR2: GEAIGNYY, EKD. This CDR3 is CACDPILLGAKLIF. In DNA, the CDR3 is TGTGCCTGTGATCCCATTTTACTAGGGGCCAAACTCATCTTT.

This clone is categorized as medium-sized. The sample holds other DNA sequences that translate to the same CDR3. This chain joins TRDV2 and TRDJ1; TRDD3 matches 13 bases. The CDR3 has 19 amino acids. Germline loops: CDR1 GEAIGNYY, CDR2 EKD. Trimming removed 1 base from V and 4 bases from J; junction bases left unmatched: 14. The CDR3, as DNA: TGTGCCTGTGACACGGTCCCAGTACTGGGGGATACGAGTGGCGATAAACTCATCTTT. It codes for CACDTVPVLGDTSGDKLIF.

This clone showed up just a few times. This DNA's translation differs at residue 5 from TCRdb's protein, which comes from a much larger clone; a read error is likely, and the protein shown is translated from the DNA. The chain is built from TRDV2 and TRDJ1; 8 bases agree with TRDD3. CDR1 is GEAIGNYY and CDR2 is EKD in the germline V gene. V shed 0 bases, J shed 2 bases, and the junction held 4 bases outside the gene matches. The CDR3 covers 15 residues. The CDR3 protein is CACDTYPGGTDKLIF. The CDR3 DNA reads TGTGCCTGTGACACCTACCCTGGGGGAACCGATAAACTCATCTTT.

This clone has just a few counts. This clone may be a read error of a much larger clone one base away. The CDR3 nucleotides are TGTGCCTGTGGCGCACTATCTGGGGGATCGCGGGAATCATTAGGAAACACCGATAAACTCATCTTT. Translation: CACGALSGGSRESLGNTDKLIF. The V and J genes are TRDV2 and TRDJ1, with 9 bases lining up with TRDD3. The V gene's germline CDR1 is GEAIGNYY and CDR2 EKD. J gave up 0 bases and V 5 bases, and 27 bases lay outside the gene matches. CDR3 size: 22 residues.